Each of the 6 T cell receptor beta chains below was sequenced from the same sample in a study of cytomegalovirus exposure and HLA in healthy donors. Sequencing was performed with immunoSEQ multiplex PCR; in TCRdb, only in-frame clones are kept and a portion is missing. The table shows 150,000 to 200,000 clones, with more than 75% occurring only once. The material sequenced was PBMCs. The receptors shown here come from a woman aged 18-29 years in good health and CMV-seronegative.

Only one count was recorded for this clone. CDR3 in amino acids: CASSFQGNTEAFF. CDR3 in DNA: TGCGCCAGCAGCTTCCAGGGGAACACTGAAGCTTTCTTT. The V and J genes are TRBV5-1 and TRBJ1-1, with D possibly being TRBD1 (5 bases). The V end was cut by 2 bases, the J end by 1 base, with 6 bases between. This CDR3 spans 13 amino acids. Per the germline V gene, CDR1 is SGHRS and CDR2 is YFSETQ.

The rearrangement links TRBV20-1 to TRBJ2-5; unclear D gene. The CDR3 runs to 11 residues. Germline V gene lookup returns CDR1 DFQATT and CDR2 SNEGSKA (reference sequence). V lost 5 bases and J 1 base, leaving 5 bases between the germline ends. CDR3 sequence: CSAASQETQYF. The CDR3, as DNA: TGCAGTGCTGCGAGCCAAGAGACCCAGTACTTC.

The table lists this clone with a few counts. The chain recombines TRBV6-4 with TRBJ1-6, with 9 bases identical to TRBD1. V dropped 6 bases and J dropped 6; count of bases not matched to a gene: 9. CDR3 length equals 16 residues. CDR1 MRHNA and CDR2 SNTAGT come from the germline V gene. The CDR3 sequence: CASRGTGNTGNSPLHF. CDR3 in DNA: TGTGCCAGCAGGGGGACAGGGAACACTGGTAATTCACCCCTCCACTTT.

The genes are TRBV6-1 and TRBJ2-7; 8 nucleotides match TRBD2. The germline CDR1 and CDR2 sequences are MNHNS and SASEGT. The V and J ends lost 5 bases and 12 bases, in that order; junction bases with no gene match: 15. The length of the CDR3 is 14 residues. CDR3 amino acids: CASSLAGSNLQGYF. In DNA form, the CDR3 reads TGTGCCAGCAGTTTAGCGGGATCCAACCTACAGGGGTACTTC.

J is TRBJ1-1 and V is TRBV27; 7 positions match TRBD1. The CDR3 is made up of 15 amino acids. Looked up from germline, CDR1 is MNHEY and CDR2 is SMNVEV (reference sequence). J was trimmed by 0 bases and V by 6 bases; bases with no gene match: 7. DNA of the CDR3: TGTGCCAGCAGGACCTTGACAGGGATGAACACTGAAGCTTTCTTT. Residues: CASRTLTGMNTEAFF.

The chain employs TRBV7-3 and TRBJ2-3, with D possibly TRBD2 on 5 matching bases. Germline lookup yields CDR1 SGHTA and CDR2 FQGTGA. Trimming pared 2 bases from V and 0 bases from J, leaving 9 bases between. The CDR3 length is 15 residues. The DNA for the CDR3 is TGTGCCAGCAGCTTACGGACTTACAGCACAGATACGCAGTATTTT. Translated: CASSLRTYSTDTQYF.